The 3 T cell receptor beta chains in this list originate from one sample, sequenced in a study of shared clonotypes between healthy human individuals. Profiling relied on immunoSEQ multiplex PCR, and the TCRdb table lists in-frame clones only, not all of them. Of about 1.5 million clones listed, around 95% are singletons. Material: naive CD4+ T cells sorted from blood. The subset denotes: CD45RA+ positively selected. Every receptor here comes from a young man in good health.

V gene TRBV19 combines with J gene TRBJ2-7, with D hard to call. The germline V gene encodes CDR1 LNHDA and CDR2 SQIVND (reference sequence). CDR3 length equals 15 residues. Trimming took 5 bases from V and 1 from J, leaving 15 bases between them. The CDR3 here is CASSLTWTTSYEQYF. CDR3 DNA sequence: TGTGCCAGTAGTTTGACGTGGACGACGTCCTACGAGCAGTACTTC.

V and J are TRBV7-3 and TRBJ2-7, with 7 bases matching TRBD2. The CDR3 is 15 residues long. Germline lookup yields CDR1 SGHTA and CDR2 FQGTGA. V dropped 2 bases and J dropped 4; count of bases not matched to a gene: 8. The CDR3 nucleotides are TGTGCCAGCAGCTTAGAGGCGGGAGTGAGATACGAGCAGTACTTC. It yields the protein CASSLEAGVRYEQYF. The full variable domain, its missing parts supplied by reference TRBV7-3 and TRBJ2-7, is GAGVSQTPSNKVTEKGKYVELRCDPISGHTALYWYRQSLGQGPEFLIYFQGTGAADDSGLPNDRFFAVRPEGSVSTLKIQRTERGDSAVYLCASSLEAGVRYEQYFGPGTRLTVT.

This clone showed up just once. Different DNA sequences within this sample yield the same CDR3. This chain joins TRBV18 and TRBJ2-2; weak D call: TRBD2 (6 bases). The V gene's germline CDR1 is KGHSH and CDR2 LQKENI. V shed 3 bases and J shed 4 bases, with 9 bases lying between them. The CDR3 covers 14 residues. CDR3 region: CASSPLEGTGELFF. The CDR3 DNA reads TGTGCCAGCTCACCGCTGGAGGGCACCGGGGAGCTGTTTTTT.